These T cell receptor beta chains were read from a single sample in a study of cytomegalovirus exposure and HLA in healthy donors. The data were produced by immunoSEQ multiplex PCR, yet TCRdb's version contains in-frame clones alone and is incomplete. Of around 130,000 clones listed, approximately 80% are singletons. The specimen was PBMCs. These receptors were obtained from a man younger than 35 in good health and CMV-seropositive. Both conserved end residues are part of each CDR3. D genes are given only for firm matches. Part of the rows lack a size; the others show once, few, many or a class for expanded clones.

D gene,V gene,clone size,J gene,CDR3 DNA,CDR3 protein
TRBD1,TRBV29-1,-,TRBJ1-1,TGCAGCGTTGCTGACAGGGAGCCCACTGAAGCTTTCTTT,CSVADREPTEAFF
-,TRBV9,-,TRBJ1-1,TGTGCCAGCAGCGGGCCCCAGGGACTCCTCGAGGGGAACACTGAAGCTTTCTTT,CASSGPQGLLEGNTEAFF
TRBD2,TRBV19,-,TRBJ2-7,TGTGCCAGTAGTTGGCGGGGGGAAAACTACGAGCAGTACTTC,CASSWRGENYEQYF
-,TRBV9,-,TRBJ1-1,TGTGCCAGCAGCGTCTCCATAGGGGATGAGGACACTGAAGCTTTCTTT,CASSVSIGDEDTEAFF
-,TRBV7-8,-,TRBJ2-7,TGTGCCAGCAGCCACGGGGACTTTCAGGACTACTTC,CASSHGDFQDYF
-,TRBV11-3,-,TRBJ2-2,TGTGCCAGCAGCCCCGGGCGGGACTCCTTGGCCGGGGAGCTGTTTTTT,CASSPGRDSLAGELFF
TRBD1,TRBV5-1,few,TRBJ2-7,TGCGCCAGCAGCGTAGACAGGGGTCTCTCGGGGGAGCAGTACTTC,CASSVDRGLSGEQYF
TRBD1,TRBV9,-,TRBJ1-1,TGTGCCAGCAGCGTCTCATTAGGGACAGCCAACACTGAAGCTTTCTTT,CASSVSLGTANTEAFF
-,TRBV18,-,TRBJ2-5,TGTGCCAGCTCACGCCGGGGGGCAGAAGAGACCCAGTACTTC,CASSRRGAEETQYF
-,TRBV5-4,-,TRBJ2-2,TGTGCCAGCAGCTTGCTAGCGAACACCGGGGAGCTGTTTTTT,CASSLLANTGELFF
-,TRBV7-8,-,TRBJ1-2,TGTGCCAGCAGCTTAGAAAGCCAGGGAAATCGAGGCTACACCTTC,CASSLESQGNRGYTF
-,TRBV7-2,few,TRBJ1-2,TGTGCCAGCAGCTTAGGACAGCGTTATGGCTACACCTTC,CASSLGQRYGYTF
TRBD1,TRBV7-6,-,TRBJ2-7,TGTGCCAGCAGCCTCGGACAGGACTTCCTCCCTTCCTACGAGCAGTACTTC,CASSLGQDFLPSYEQYF
TRBD2,TRBV7-9,-,TRBJ2-5,TGTGCCAGCATCTTATGGGGGGAACTAGCGGGGGACCAAGAGACCCAGTACTTC,CASILWGELAGDQETQYF
-,TRBV5-1,-,TRBJ1-5,TGCGCCAGCAGCTTGGACAGTTATAGCAATCAGCCCCAGCATTTT,CASSLDSYSNQPQHF
TRBD2,TRBV7-8,-,TRBJ2-1,TGTGCCAGCAGCCCGCGGACTAGCGGGAGTAGGGAGCAGTTCTTC,CASSPRTSGSREQFF
TRBD1,TRBV10-1,-,TRBJ1-2,TGCGCCAGCATGGCAGGGGGAGATGGCTACACCTTC,CASMAGGDGYTF
-,TRBV13,-,TRBJ2-3,TGTGCCAGCAGCTTCTGGGGGGGCCCCACAGATACGCAGTATTTT,CASSFWGGPTDTQYF